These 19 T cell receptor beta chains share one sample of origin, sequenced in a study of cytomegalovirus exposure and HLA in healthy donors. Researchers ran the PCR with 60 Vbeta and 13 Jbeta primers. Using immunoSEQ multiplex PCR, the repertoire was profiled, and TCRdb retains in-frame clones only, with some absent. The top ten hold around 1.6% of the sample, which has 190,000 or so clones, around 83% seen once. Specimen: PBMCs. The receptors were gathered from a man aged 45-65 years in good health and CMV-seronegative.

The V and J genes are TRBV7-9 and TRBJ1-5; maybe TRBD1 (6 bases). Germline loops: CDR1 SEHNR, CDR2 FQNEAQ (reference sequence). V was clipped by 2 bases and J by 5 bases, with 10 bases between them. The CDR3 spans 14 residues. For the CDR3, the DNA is TGTGCCAGCAGCTTAAGTCAGGGGCATCAGCCCCAGCATTTT. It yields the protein CASSLSQGHQPQHF.

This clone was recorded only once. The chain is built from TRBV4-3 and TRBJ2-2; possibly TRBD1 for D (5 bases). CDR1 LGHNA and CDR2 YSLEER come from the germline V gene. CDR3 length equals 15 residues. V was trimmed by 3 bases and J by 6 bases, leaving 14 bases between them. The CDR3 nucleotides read TGCGCCAGCAGCCAGGCTTCGCAGGGTGCCGGGGAGCTGTTTTTT. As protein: CASSQASQGAGELFF.

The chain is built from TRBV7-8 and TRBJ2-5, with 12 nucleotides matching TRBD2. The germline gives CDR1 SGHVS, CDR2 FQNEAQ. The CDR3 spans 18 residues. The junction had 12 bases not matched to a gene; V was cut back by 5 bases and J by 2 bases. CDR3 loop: CASSPPLGLAGGQETQYF. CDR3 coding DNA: TGTGCCAGCAGCCCCCCTCTCGGGCTAGCGGGGGGGCAAGAGACCCAGTACTTC. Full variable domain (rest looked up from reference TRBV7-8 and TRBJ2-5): GAGVSQSPRYKVAKRGQDVALRCDPISGHVSLFWYQQALGQGPEFLTYFQNEAQLDKSGLPSDRFFAERPEGSVSTLKIQRTQQEDSAVYLCASSPPLGLAGGQETQYFGPGTRLLVL.

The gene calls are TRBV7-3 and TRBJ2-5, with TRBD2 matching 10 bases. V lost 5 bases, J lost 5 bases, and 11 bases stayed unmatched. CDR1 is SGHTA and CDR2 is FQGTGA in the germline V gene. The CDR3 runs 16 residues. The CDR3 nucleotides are TGTGCCAGCAGCCAGGGAGTAGCGGGAGGTACCGAGACCCAGTACTTC. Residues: CASSQGVAGGTETQYF.

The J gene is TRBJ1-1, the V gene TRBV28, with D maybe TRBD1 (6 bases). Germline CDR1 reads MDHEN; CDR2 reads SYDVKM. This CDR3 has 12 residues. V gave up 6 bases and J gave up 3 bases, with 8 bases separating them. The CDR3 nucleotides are TGTGCCAGCAGCTACAGGGACACTGAAGCTTTCTTT. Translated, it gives CASSYRDTEAFF.

Here the CDR3 DNA reads TGTGCCAGCAGCTTAGCGGGAGCGAGGGCCGGGGAGCTGTTTTTT. This translates into CASSLAGARAGELFF. The chain carries TRBV7-9 and TRBJ2-2; the D gene is possibly TRBD2 (5 bases). Germline V gene data show CDR1 as SEHNR and CDR2 as FQNEAQ (reference sequence). The ends were cut back, 0 bases at V and 6 bases at J, with 11 bases in the middle. The CDR3 runs 15 residues. Filled out from reference TRBV7-9 and TRBJ2-2, the complete variable domain reads DTGVSQNPRHKITKRGQNVTFRCDPISEHNRLYWYRQTLGQGPEFLTYFQNEAQLEKSRLLSDRFSAERPKGSFSTLEIQRTEQGDSAMYLCASSLAGARAGELFFGEGSRLTVL.

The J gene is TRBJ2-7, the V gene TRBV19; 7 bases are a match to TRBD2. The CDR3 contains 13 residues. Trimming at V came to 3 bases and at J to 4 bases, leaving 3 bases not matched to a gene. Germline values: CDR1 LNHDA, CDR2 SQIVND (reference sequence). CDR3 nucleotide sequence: TGTGCCAGTAGTATCGAGCGGGGTTACGAGCAGTACTTC. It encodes CASSIERGYEQYF.

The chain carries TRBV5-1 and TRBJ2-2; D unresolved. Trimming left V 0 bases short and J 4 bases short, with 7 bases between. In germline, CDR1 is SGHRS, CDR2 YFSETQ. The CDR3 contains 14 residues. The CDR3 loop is CASSLVQITGELFF. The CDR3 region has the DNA TGCGCCAGCAGCTTGGTACAGATCACCGGGGAGCTGTTTTTT.

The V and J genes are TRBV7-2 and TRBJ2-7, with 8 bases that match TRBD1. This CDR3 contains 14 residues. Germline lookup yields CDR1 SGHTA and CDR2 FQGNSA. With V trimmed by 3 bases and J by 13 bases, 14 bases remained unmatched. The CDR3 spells CASSFSRGQGTLYF. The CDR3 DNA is TGTGCCAGCAGCTTTTCAAGAGGACAGGGCACCCTCTACTTC.

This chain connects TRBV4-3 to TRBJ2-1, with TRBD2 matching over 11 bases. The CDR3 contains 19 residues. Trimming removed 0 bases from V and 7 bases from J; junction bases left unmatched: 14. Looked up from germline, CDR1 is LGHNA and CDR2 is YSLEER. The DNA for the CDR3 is TGCGCCAGCAGCCAAGATCGAGGCGCCGGGACTAGCGGTAGGAATGAGCAGTTCTTC. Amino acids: CASSQDRGAGTSGRNEQFF.

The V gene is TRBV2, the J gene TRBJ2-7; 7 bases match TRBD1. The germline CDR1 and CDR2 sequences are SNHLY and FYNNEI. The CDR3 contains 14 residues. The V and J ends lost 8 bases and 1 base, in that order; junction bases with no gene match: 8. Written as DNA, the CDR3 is TGTGCCAGCCAGAGACAGGGATCTTCCTACGAGCAGTACTTC. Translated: CASQRQGSSYEQYF.

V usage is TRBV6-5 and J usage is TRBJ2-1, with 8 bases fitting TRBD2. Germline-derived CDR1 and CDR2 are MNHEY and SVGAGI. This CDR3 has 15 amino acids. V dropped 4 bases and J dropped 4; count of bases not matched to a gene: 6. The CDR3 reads CASSSSGGVYNEQFF. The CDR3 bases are TGTGCCAGCAGTTCCTCCGGGGGGGTTTACAATGAGCAGTTCTTC.

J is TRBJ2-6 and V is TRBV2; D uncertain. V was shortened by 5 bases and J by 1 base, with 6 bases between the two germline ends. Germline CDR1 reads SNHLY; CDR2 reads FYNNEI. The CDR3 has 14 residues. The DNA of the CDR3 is TGTGCCAGCAGTCAAATTTCTGGGGCCAACGTCCTGACTTTC. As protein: CASSQISGANVLTF.

The CDR3 DNA is TGTGCCAGCTCACGCGTGCCGGAGGGGGGGCCAGCCGGGGAGCTGTTTTTT. Translated, it gives CASSRVPEGGPAGELFF. This rearrangement joins TRBV18 to TRBJ2-2; possibly TRBD2 for D (7 bases). Germline V gene lookup returns CDR1 KGHSH and CDR2 LQKENI. The CDR3 loop spans 17 amino acids. Trimming cost V 4 bases and J 6 bases, with 21 bases left between them.

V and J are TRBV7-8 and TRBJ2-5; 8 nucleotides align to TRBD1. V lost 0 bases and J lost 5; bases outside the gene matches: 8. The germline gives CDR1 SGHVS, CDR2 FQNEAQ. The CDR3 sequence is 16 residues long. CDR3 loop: CASSLALGQVGETQYF. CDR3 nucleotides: TGTGCCAGCAGCTTAGCGCTGGGACAGGTTGGCGAGACCCAGTACTTC.

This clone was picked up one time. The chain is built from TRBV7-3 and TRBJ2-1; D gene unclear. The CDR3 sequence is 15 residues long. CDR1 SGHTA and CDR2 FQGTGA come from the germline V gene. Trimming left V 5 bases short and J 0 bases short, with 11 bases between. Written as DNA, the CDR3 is TGTGCCAGCAGCCCCACTGCGTTCTCCTACAATGAGCAGTTCTTC. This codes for CASSPTAFSYNEQFF.

CDR3 region: CASSQDSGTGSDYGYTF. Written as DNA, the CDR3 is TGTGCCAGCAGCCAAGACTCCGGGACAGGGAGTGACTATGGCTACACCTTC. The chain has TRBV4-2 and TRBJ1-2; TRBD1 agrees at 9 bases. This CDR3 comprises 17 residues. Losses at the gene ends were 0 bases for V and 3 bases for J; bases not matched to a gene: 8. CDR1 is LGHNA, CDR2 YNFKEQ, per germline.

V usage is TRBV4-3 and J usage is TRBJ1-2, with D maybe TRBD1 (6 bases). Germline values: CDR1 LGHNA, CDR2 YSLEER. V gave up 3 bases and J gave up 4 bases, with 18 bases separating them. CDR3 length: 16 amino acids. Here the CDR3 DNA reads TGCGCCAGCAGCCACTCCGAGCGGGGGGCGATCTATGGCTACACCTTC. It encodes CASSHSERGAIYGYTF.

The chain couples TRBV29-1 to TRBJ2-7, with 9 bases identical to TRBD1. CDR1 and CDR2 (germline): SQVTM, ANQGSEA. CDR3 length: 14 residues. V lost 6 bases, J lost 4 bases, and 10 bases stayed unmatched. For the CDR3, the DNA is TGCAGCGTCTCCGGGACAGGGATAAGGTACGAGCAGTACTTC. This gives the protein CSVSGTGIRYEQYF.